The 27 T cell receptor beta chains reported below all come from one sample, sequenced in a study of blood T cell repertoires in COVID-19. Method: immunoSEQ multiplex PCR; TCRdb's copy keeps in-frame clones and lacks some. The sample lists around 250,000 clones, under 90% occurring once. Material: PBMCs or T cells enriched from blood (not recorded which). Receptor source: a young man who had recovered from COVID-19.

The chain joins TRBV10-3 to TRBJ2-3, with 10 nucleotides matching TRBD2. The V and J ends lost 6 bases and 5 bases, in that order; junction bases with no gene match: 2. The V gene's germline CDR1 is ENHRY and CDR2 SYGVKD. This CDR3 spans 13 amino acids. This chain's CDR3 is CAIRRLAGDTQYF. CDR3 bases: TGTGCCATCAGGAGACTAGCGGGAGATACGCAGTATTTT.

The chain recombines TRBV4-1 with TRBJ2-7; TRBD2 is a possible D gene (6 bases). CDR3 length equals 16 residues. Trimming cost V 1 base and J 2 bases, with 15 bases left between them. Germline V CDR1 and CDR2: MGHRA, YSYEKL. The CDR3 region is CASSQGGERPTYEQYF. The CDR3 bases are TGCGCCAGCAGCCAAGGCGGGGAAAGACCCACCTACGAGCAGTACTTC.

The chain couples TRBV30 to TRBJ1-6, with TRBD1 matching over 8 bases. This CDR3 region has 12 residues. With 8 bases clipped from V and 7 bases from J, the junction kept 4 bases outside the gene matches. CDR1 and CDR2 from the germline V gene are GTSNPN and SVGIG (reference sequence). The CDR3: CATGTGNSPLHF. In DNA form, the CDR3 reads TGTGCCACCGGGACAGGAAATTCACCCCTCCACTTT.

The chain uses TRBV29-1 and TRBJ2-1, with a weak D call TRBD1 (7 bases). V was trimmed by 3 bases and J by 2 bases, leaving 11 bases between them. This CDR3 spans 14 amino acids. Germline assignment: CDR1 SQVTM and CDR2 ANQGSEA. The CDR3 region is CSVEGRGAYNEQFF. CDR3 DNA: TGCAGCGTTGAGGGCAGGGGGGCCTACAATGAGCAGTTCTTC.

This rearrangement joins TRBV7-9 to TRBJ1-1, with D possibly being TRBD1 (5 bases). CDR1 is SEHNR, CDR2 FQNEAQ, per germline (reference sequence). Trimming cost V 7 bases and J 1 base, with 19 bases left between them. The CDR3 runs to 16 residues. CDR3 in DNA: TGTGCCAGCACCGGAAGTTTTGTAGGACAGAACACTGAAGCTTTCTTT. It codes for CASTGSFVGQNTEAFF.

Only a few counts were recorded for this clone. The chain joins TRBV5-1 to TRBJ1-2, with TRBD1 as a possible D gene (5 bases). V lost 4 bases and J 2 bases, leaving 6 bases between the germline ends. The CDR3 has 12 amino acids. CDR1 and CDR2 from the germline V gene are SGHRS and YFSETQ. This CDR3 reads CASSGQNYGYTF. Written as DNA, the CDR3 is TGCGCCAGCAGCGGACAAAACTATGGCTACACCTTC.

This chain links TRBV5-1 with TRBJ1-6; tentative D call: TRBD1 (5 bases). The CDR3 runs 18 residues. With 4 bases removed from V and 6 bases from J, the gap between germline ends came to 23 bases. CDR1 SGHRS and CDR2 YFSETQ come from the germline V gene. The CDR3 is CASSPSPRAGKGNSPLHF. The CDR3 DNA reads TGCGCCAGCAGCCCATCACCCAGGGCGGGGAAGGGTAATTCACCCCTCCACTTT.

This clone has only one observation. V and J are TRBV28 and TRBJ1-5, with 8 bases aligning to TRBD1. The length of the CDR3 is 14 residues. Germline-derived CDR1 and CDR2 are MDHEN and SYDVKM. The J segment lost 11 bases and the V segment lost 3 bases, leaving 9 bases of the junction unmatched. The CDR3: CASSLTGEYRSQHF. Written as DNA, the CDR3 is TGTGCCAGCAGTTTGACAGGGGAGTATAGGTCCCAGCATTTT.

This rearrangement joins TRBV5-4 to TRBJ1-1, with D hard to call. The CDR3 spans 11 residues. Per the germline V gene, CDR1 is SGHNT and CDR2 is YYREEE (reference sequence). V shed 3 bases and J shed 3 bases, with 3 bases lying between them. CDR3 in amino acids: CASSSYTEAFF. CDR3 sequence (DNA): TGTGCCAGCAGCTCCTACACTGAAGCTTTCTTT.

The V call is TRBV18, the J call TRBJ2-5, with D possibly being TRBD1 (5 bases). The CDR3 has 15 residues. V lost 2 bases and J lost 0, with 10 bases in between. Germline-derived CDR1 and CDR2 are KGHSH and LQKENI. The CDR3 coding sequence is TGTGCCAGCTCACCAATTTCAGGGTACCAAGAGACCCAGTACTTC. This gives the protein CASSPISGYQETQYF.

The CDR3: CASSPGDVGTGELFF. The CDR3 DNA reads as TGTGCCAGCAGCCCGGGAGACGTCGGGACCGGGGAGCTGTTTTTT. This chain uses TRBV7-9 with TRBJ2-2, with D perhaps TRBD2 (6 bases). The CDR3 has 15 amino acids. Deletions cut 5 bases from V and 5 bases from J, with 15 bases between. Germline V gene data show CDR1 as SEHNR and CDR2 as FQNEAQ (reference sequence).

The chain combines TRBV18 with TRBJ1-4; D is undetermined. Per the germline V gene, CDR1 is KGHSH and CDR2 is LQKENI. This CDR3 comprises 15 residues. V gave up 0 bases and J gave up 8 bases, with 13 bases separating them. CDR3 in amino acids: CASSPPSAGQEKLFF. Here the CDR3 DNA reads TGTGCCAGCTCACCACCGTCGGCAGGCCAGGAAAAACTGTTTTTT. The full variable domain, in which reference TRBV18 and TRBJ1-4 provide the parts outside the CDR3, is NAGVMQNPRHLVRRRGQEARLRCSPMKGHSHVYWYRQLPEEGLKFMVYLQKENIIDESGMPKERFSAEFPKEGPSILRIQQVVRGDSAAYFCASSPPSAGQEKLFFGSGTQLSVL.

The DNA for the CDR3 is TGTGCCAGCAGCTTAGGGGGTAGAAATGAAAAACTGTTTTTT. This gives the protein CASSLGGRNEKLFF. This sequence joins TRBV5-8 and TRBJ1-4, with D possibly being TRBD1 (6 bases). The CDR3 spans 14 residues. Trimming pared 2 bases from V and 5 bases from J, leaving 10 bases between. CDR1 and CDR2 (germline): SGHTS, YDEGEE.

The chain combines TRBV28 with TRBJ1-5; possible D gene TRBD1, 5 bases. Germline V gene lookup returns CDR1 MDHEN and CDR2 SYDVKM. Trimming took 2 bases from V and 6 from J, leaving 11 bases between them. This CDR3 has 14 amino acids. CDR3 in DNA: TGTGCCAGCAGTTTACTACCGGGGGGTCAGCCCCAGCATTTT. This sequence encodes CASSLLPGGQPQHF. Combining the CDR3 with reference TRBV28 and TRBJ1-5 gives the whole variable domain DVKVTQSSRYLVKRTGEKVFLECVQDMDHENMFWYRQDPGLGLRLIYFSYDVKMKEKGDIPEGYSVSREKKERFSLILESASTNQTSMYLCASSLLPGGQPQHFGDGTRLSIL.

This clone was picked up one time. The chain combines TRBV13 with TRBJ2-1; D may be TRBD1 (5 bases). There are 14 residues in the CDR3. CDR1 and CDR2 from the germline V gene are PRHDT and FYEKMQ (reference sequence). Trimming cost V 0 bases and J 5 bases, with 8 bases left between them. CDR3 DNA sequence: TGTGCCAGCAGCTTAGGACAGGCAAACAATGAGCAGTTCTTC. Amino acids: CASSLGQANNEQFF.

V is TRBV3-1 (or the pseudogene TRBV3-2) and J is TRBJ2-3, with TRBD1 as a possible D gene (6 bases). V was clipped by 5 bases and J by 2 bases, with 14 bases between them. The CDR3 runs to 15 residues. The germline gives CDR1 LGHDT, CDR2 YNNKEL (reference sequence). This chain's CDR3 is CASSGQWTATDTQYF. CDR3 nucleotides: TGTGCCAGCAGCGGTCAGTGGACAGCCACAGATACGCAGTATTTT.

This clone was picked up a small number of times. The V gene is TRBV7-2, the J gene TRBJ2-3; the D gene is possibly TRBD1 (6 bases). Per germline, CDR1 SGHTA and CDR2 FQGNSA. This CDR3 region has 15 residues. The germline V and J ends were trimmed by 5 bases and 6 bases, with 18 bases remaining between them. The CDR3 here is CASSLIVGAGDTQYF. The DNA for the CDR3 is TGTGCCAGCAGCCTAATCGTGGGGGCCGGGGATACGCAGTATTTT.

For the CDR3, the DNA is TGTGCCAGCAGCAAACTAGCGGGGGTTAGCACAGATACGCAGTATTTT. Protein sequence: CASSKLAGVSTDTQYF. This chain connects TRBV11-2 to TRBJ2-3, with 11 bases fitting TRBD2. The V gene end was trimmed by 5 bases and the J gene end by 0 bases; junction bases not matched to a gene: 4. The CDR3 is 16 residues long. Germline values: CDR1 SGHAT, CDR2 FQNNGV.

This chain links TRBV25-1 with TRBJ1-1; D is perhaps TRBD1 (5 bases). The CDR3 is 14 amino acids. V was trimmed by 2 bases and J by 8 bases, leaving 15 bases between them. Germline values: CDR1 MGHDK, CDR2 SYGVNS. As DNA, the CDR3 is TGTGCCAGCAGTGAACATCTGGAGGGGCAGGAAGCTTTCTTT. Translation: CASSEHLEGQEAFF.

This clone occurred a few times. The chain is built from TRBV6-1 and TRBJ1-2, with D possibly being TRBD1 (6 bases). CDR3 length equals 12 residues. Trimming shortened V by 2 bases and J by 8 bases, and 9 bases separated the two germline ends. Germline CDR1 and CDR2: MNHNS and SASEGT. Written as DNA, the CDR3 is TGTGCCAGCAGTGAACAGGGGCTGGGCTACACCTTC. It specifies CASSEQGLGYTF.

The chain has TRBV5-5 and TRBJ2-4; 7 bases fit TRBD1. Germline values: CDR1 SGHKS, CDR2 YYEKEE (reference sequence). After removal of 4 bases from V and 10 bases from J, the junction contained 8 bases not matched to a gene. The CDR3 is made up of 13 amino acids. The CDR3 bases are TGTGCCAGCAGCGGGACGGGACAGCAAATTCAGTACTTC. This gives the protein CASSGTGQQIQYF.

V and J are TRBV12-5 and TRBJ2-7; 9 bases align to TRBD1. The CDR3 runs 14 residues. The junction had 7 bases not matched to a gene; V was cut back by 5 bases and J by 5 bases. Germline CDR1 reads LGHNT; CDR2 reads FRNRAP. This CDR3 reads CASGPKGTGHEQYF. Here the CDR3 DNA reads TGTGCTAGTGGTCCAAAGGGGACAGGGCACGAGCAGTACTTC.

The chain combines TRBV5-1 with TRBJ2-1; 9 positions match TRBD2. This CDR3 contains 15 residues. The J segment lost 4 bases and the V segment lost 4 bases, leaving 6 bases of the junction unmatched. Looked up from germline, CDR1 is SGHRS and CDR2 is YFSETQ. CDR3 DNA: TGCGCCAGCAGCAGCTTAGCGGGAGCGTACAATGAGCAGTTCTTC. This encodes CASSSLAGAYNEQFF.

This rearrangement joins TRBV5-1 to TRBJ2-5; D is perhaps TRBD1 (6 bases). The V gene's germline CDR1 is SGHRS and CDR2 YFSETQ. This CDR3 region has 15 residues. Trimming removed 0 bases from V and 5 bases from J, with 14 bases in between. This CDR3 reads CASSLEGPRGETQYF. As DNA, the CDR3 is TGCGCCAGCAGCTTGGAAGGGCCTAGGGGGGAGACCCAGTACTTC. The variable domain in full, with the rest retrieved from reference TRBV5-1 and TRBJ2-5, is KAGVTQTPRYLIKTRGQQVTLSCSPISGHRSVSWYQQTPGQGLQFLFEYFSETQRNKGNFPGRFSGRQFSNSRSEMNVSTLELGDSALYLCASSLEGPRGETQYFGPGTRLLVL.

The chain couples TRBV9 to TRBJ1-2; 7 nucleotides match TRBD1. The CDR3 is made up of 15 amino acids. Trimming removed 3 bases from V and 7 bases from J; junction bases left unmatched: 12. Germline CDR1 SGDLS, CDR2 YYNGEE. In DNA form, the CDR3 reads TGTGCCAGCAGCGGATCAGGGGGTCGGTGGAGTGGCTACACCTTC. Translation: CASSGSGGRWSGYTF.

The chain combines TRBV7-8 with TRBJ2-1; 7 nucleotides align to TRBD2. From germline, CDR1 is SGHVS and CDR2 FQNEAQ. V shed 5 bases, J shed 6 bases, and the junction held 13 bases outside the gene matches. This CDR3 region has 16 residues. The chain's CDR3 is CASSPQGGYRSNEQFF. The CDR3 DNA follows: TGTGCCAGCAGCCCCCAGGGAGGGTATCGGAGCAATGAGCAGTTCTTC.

The table lists this clone with a few counts. The gene calls are TRBV5-4 and TRBJ1-2; possibly TRBD1 for D (5 bases). CDR3 length: 15 amino acids. The V end was cut by 1 base, the J end by 4 bases, with 14 bases between. Germline assignment: CDR1 SGHNT and CDR2 YYREEE (reference sequence). CDR3 sequence (DNA): TGTGCCAGCAGCTTGACGGACACCCAGCCCTATGGCTACACCTTC. It yields the protein CASSLTDTQPYGYTF. The whole variable domain, filled in from reference TRBV5-4 and TRBJ1-2, reads ETGVTQSPTHLIKTRGQQVTLRCSSQSGHNTVSWYQQALGQGPQFIFQYYREEENGRGNFPPRFSGLQFPNYSSELNVNALELDDSALYLCASSLTDTQPYGYTFGSGTRLTVV.